A selection of T cell receptor beta chains follows, all from one sample in a study of cytomegalovirus exposure and HLA in healthy donors. Repertoires were generated with immunoSEQ multiplex PCR, while TCRdb's copy carries only in-frame clones and drops some. The sample has roughly 99,000 clones; more than 65% are singletons. The sequenced sample was PBMCs. These receptors were taken from a man aged 30 to 45 in good health and CMV-seronegative. CDR3s include the opening cysteine and the closing phenylalanine or tryptophan. Each record gives: V gene, D gene, CDR3 length, J gene, CDR3 DNA, CDR3 protein. The D gene is left open where the match is weak.

v_call: TRBV7-2; d_call: NA; cdr3_length: 14; j_call: TRBJ2-7; cdr3_nt: TGTGCCAGCAGCTTCCGGCGGAACTCCTACGAGCAGTACTTC; cdr3_aa: CASSFRRNSYEQYF
v_call: TRBV7-9; d_call: NA; cdr3_length: 14; j_call: TRBJ1-4; cdr3_nt: TGTGCCAGCAGCTCGGGGGGGAGCGGGGAAAAACTGTTTTTT; cdr3_aa: CASSSGGSGEKLFF
v_call: TRBV28; d_call: NA; cdr3_length: 16; j_call: TRBJ1-3; cdr3_nt: TGTGCCAGCAGTCCAGGACTCAGGAGCTCTGGAAACACCATATATTTT; cdr3_aa: CASSPGLRSSGNTIYF
v_call: TRBV30; d_call: NA; cdr3_length: 13; j_call: TRBJ1-5; cdr3_nt: TGTGCCTGGAGTGAGGGGTCCAATCAGCCCCAGCATTTT; cdr3_aa: CAWSEGSNQPQHF
v_call: TRBV27; d_call: TRBD1; cdr3_length: 13; j_call: TRBJ1-1; cdr3_nt: TGTGCCAGCAGTGCCCGGGACAGGGGGGGCGCTTTCTTT; cdr3_aa: CASSARDRGGAFF
v_call: TRBV2; d_call: NA; cdr3_length: 14; j_call: TRBJ2-7; cdr3_nt: TGTGCCAGCACACAGGACAGCAATACCTACGAGCAGTACTTC; cdr3_aa: CASTQDSNTYEQYF
v_call: TRBV5-1; d_call: TRBD1; cdr3_length: 14; j_call: TRBJ1-2; cdr3_nt: TGCGCCAGCAGGCAGGGACAGGAATCCGCTGGCTACACCTTC; cdr3_aa: CASRQGQESAGYTF
v_call: TRBV5-6; d_call: NA; cdr3_length: 16; j_call: TRBJ1-1; cdr3_nt: TGTGCCAGCAGCGACTGGACTTACTACATGAACACTGAAGCTTTCTTT; cdr3_aa: CASSDWTYYMNTEAFF
v_call: TRBV4-2; d_call: TRBD1; cdr3_length: 14; j_call: TRBJ2-1; cdr3_nt: TGTGCCAGCAGCCACCAGGGGGACAACAATGAGCAGTTCTTC; cdr3_aa: CASSHQGDNNEQFF
v_call: TRBV30; d_call: TRBD2; cdr3_length: 15; j_call: TRBJ2-3; cdr3_nt: TGTGCCTGGAGTCGACTAGCGGTTAGCACAGATACGCAGTATTTT; cdr3_aa: CAWSRLAVSTDTQYF
v_call: TRBV15; d_call: NA; cdr3_length: 13; j_call: TRBJ2-5; cdr3_nt: TGTGCCACCAGCAGCCAGGACCAAGAGACCCAGTACTTC; cdr3_aa: CATSSQDQETQYF
v_call: TRBV7-3; d_call: TRBD1; cdr3_length: 16; j_call: TRBJ1-6; cdr3_nt: TGTGCCAGCAGCTTAACGGGACAGGGTGCAAATTCACCCCTCCACTTT; cdr3_aa: CASSLTGQGANSPLHF
v_call: TRBV2; d_call: NA; cdr3_length: 15; j_call: TRBJ2-1; cdr3_nt: TGTGCCAGCAGTGTTCGGGGAGCCTCCTACAATGAGCAGTTCTTC; cdr3_aa: CASSVRGASYNEQFF
v_call: TRBV6-1; d_call: NA; cdr3_length: 15; j_call: TRBJ1-2; cdr3_nt: TGTGCCAGCAATCGGGACTCCCAAACCCGGTGGGGCTACACCTTC; cdr3_aa: CASNRDSQTRWGYTF
v_call: TRBV27; d_call: TRBD2; cdr3_length: 14; j_call: TRBJ2-7; cdr3_nt: TGTGCCAGCAGACTAAGCGGGGCCTCCTACGAGCAGTACTTC; cdr3_aa: CASRLSGASYEQYF
v_call: TRBV9; d_call: NA; cdr3_length: 15; j_call: TRBJ1-4; cdr3_nt: TGTGCCAGCAGCGTAGAGACAGGCCCTAATGAAAAACTGTTTTTT; cdr3_aa: CASSVETGPNEKLFF
v_call: TRBV5-1; d_call: TRBD1; cdr3_length: 18; j_call: TRBJ1-2; cdr3_nt: TGCGCCAGCAGTAGAGACAGGGGCAATTCAATTTCCCTCTATGGCTACACCTTC; cdr3_aa: CASSRDRGNSISLYGYTF
v_call: TRBV15; d_call: TRBD1; cdr3_length: 15; j_call: TRBJ2-7; cdr3_nt: TGTGCCACCAGCACAAGTGGGACAGGGCTCTACGAGCAGTACTTC; cdr3_aa: CATSTSGTGLYEQYF
v_call: TRBV7-8; d_call: NA; cdr3_length: 15; j_call: TRBJ2-1; cdr3_nt: TGTGCCAGCAGCTTAGAATCGACTTTCACCAATGAGCAGTTCTTC; cdr3_aa: CASSLESTFTNEQFF
v_call: TRBV18; d_call: NA; cdr3_length: 13; j_call: TRBJ1-5; cdr3_nt: TGTGCCAGCTCAGACGGGGACAATCAGCCCCAGCATTTT; cdr3_aa: CASSDGDNQPQHF
v_call: TRBV28; d_call: TRBD2; cdr3_length: 13; j_call: TRBJ2-7; cdr3_nt: TGTGCCAGCAGTAGCGGGAGGTGGTACGAGCAGTACTTC; cdr3_aa: CASSSGRWYEQYF
v_call: TRBV5-1; d_call: NA; cdr3_length: 15; j_call: TRBJ2-1; cdr3_nt: TGCGCCAGCAGCCACGGCGGGCAGGTCTACAATGAGCAGTTCTTC; cdr3_aa: CASSHGGQVYNEQFF